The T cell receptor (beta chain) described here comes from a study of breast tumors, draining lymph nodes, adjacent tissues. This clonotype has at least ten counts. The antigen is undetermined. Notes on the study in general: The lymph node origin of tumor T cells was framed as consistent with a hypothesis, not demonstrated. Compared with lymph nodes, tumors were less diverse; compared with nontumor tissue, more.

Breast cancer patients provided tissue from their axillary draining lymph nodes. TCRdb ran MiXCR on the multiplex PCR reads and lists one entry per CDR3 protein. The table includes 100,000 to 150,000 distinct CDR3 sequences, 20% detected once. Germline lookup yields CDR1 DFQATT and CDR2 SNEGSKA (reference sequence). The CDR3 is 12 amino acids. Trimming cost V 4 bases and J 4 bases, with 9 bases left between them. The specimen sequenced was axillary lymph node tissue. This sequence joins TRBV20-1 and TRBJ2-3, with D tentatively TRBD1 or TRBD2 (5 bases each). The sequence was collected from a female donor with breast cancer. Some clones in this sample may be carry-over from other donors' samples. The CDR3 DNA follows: TGCAGTGCTATAAGGGGAGCAGATACGCAGTATTTT. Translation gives CSAIRGADTQYF.